Each of the 26 T cell receptor beta chains below was sequenced from the same sample in a study of shared clonotypes between healthy human individuals. Clones were sequenced by immunoSEQ multiplex PCR, and TCRdb holds only the in-frame ones, with some missing. Of about a million clones in the sample, 60% to 85% were seen once. Sequencing was done on a sample of memory CD4+ T cells sorted from blood. Described subset: CD45RA-negative fraction. These receptors all come from a young man in good health.

The chain links TRBV7-2 to TRBJ1-6; 7 bases fit TRBD1. The CDR3 spans 15 residues. The V segment lost 5 bases and the J segment 7 bases; nucleotides outside the gene matches: 8. Per the germline V gene, CDR1 is SGHTA and CDR2 is FQGNSA. CDR3 residues: CASSPRGQQNSPLHF. The CDR3 DNA reads as TGTGCCAGCAGCCCAAGGGGGCAGCAAAATTCACCCCTCCACTTT.

The chain uses TRBV19 and TRBJ1-4; D possibly corresponds to TRBD1 (6 bases). In germline, CDR1 is LNHDA, CDR2 SQIVND (reference sequence). V was cut by 3 bases and J by 3 bases, with 14 bases left in between. The CDR3 has 16 amino acids. CDR3 protein: CASSIGGTRANEKLFF. CDR3 in DNA: TGTGCCAGTAGTATTGGCGGGACAAGGGCTAATGAAAAACTGTTTTTT.

V usage is TRBV11-3 and J usage is TRBJ2-3; D gene unclear. The CDR3 is 13 amino acids. Trimming cost V 5 bases and J 4 bases, with 10 bases left between them. Germline V gene lookup returns CDR1 SGHNT and CDR2 YENEEA. The CDR3 loop reads CASSHEASDTQYF. For the CDR3, the DNA is TGTGCCAGCAGCCACGAAGCGTCAGATACGCAGTATTTT.

This chain joins TRBV5-4 and TRBJ2-7, with unresolved D. Trimming left V 3 bases short and J 4 bases short, with 11 bases between. CDR1 and CDR2 from the germline V gene are SGHNT and YYREEE (reference sequence). The length of the CDR3 is 13 residues. The CDR3 region is CASSSPQSYEQYF. CDR3 nucleotides: TGTGCCAGCAGCTCCCCTCAATCGTACGAGCAGTACTTC.

The V gene is TRBV18, the J gene TRBJ2-7; the D is unclear. Deletions cut 3 bases from V and 5 bases from J, with 14 bases between. The CDR3 length is 14 residues. Per germline, CDR1 KGHSH and CDR2 LQKENI. In nucleotides, the CDR3 is TGTGCCAGCTCACCGGGAAGTTTCTTGGACGAGCAGTACTTC. This encodes CASSPGSFLDEQYF.

V usage is TRBV6-1 and J usage is TRBJ2-3, with unresolved D. V was pared by 2 bases and J by 2 bases, with 5 bases between. Germline V gene lookup returns CDR1 MNHNS and CDR2 SASEGT. CDR3 length: 13 amino acids. CDR3 sequence reads: CASSEQFTDTQYF. The CDR3 DNA follows: TGTGCCAGCAGTGAACAGTTCACAGATACGCAGTATTTT.

The chain carries TRBV5-1 and TRBJ2-2, with 7 bases identical to TRBD1. There are 16 residues in the CDR3. The V gene's germline CDR1 is SGHRS and CDR2 YFSETQ. J gave up 1 base and V 4 bases, and 7 bases lay outside the gene matches. CDR3 sequence: CASSLGTVRNTGELFF. The CDR3 nucleotides read TGCGCCAGCAGCCTCGGGACAGTTAGGAACACCGGGGAGCTGTTTTTT.

The chain has TRBV13 and TRBJ1-6, with 7 bases lining up with TRBD1. Germline trimming cut 5 bases from V and 0 bases from J; bases unmatched to any gene: 13. The CDR3 length is 19 residues. Germline V gene lookup returns CDR1 PRHDT and CDR2 FYEKMQ (reference sequence). CDR3 in DNA: TGTGCCAGCAGCCGACGCCGGGACAGAAACAGCTCCTATAATTCACCCCTCCACTTT. Encoded protein: CASSRRRDRNSSYNSPLHF.

V usage is TRBV11-2 and J usage is TRBJ2-7, with TRBD2 as a possible D gene (5 bases). The CDR3 runs 17 residues. Germline CDR1 SGHAT, CDR2 FQNNGV. Trimming removed 5 bases at V and 2 bases at J, with 22 bases between. CDR3 DNA sequence: TGTGCCAGCAGCCCCGGCACTAGAGTCGCACAGACCTACGAGCAGTACTTC. It codes for CASSPGTRVAQTYEQYF.

This rearrangement joins TRBV30 to TRBJ1-4; 8 positions match TRBD1. Germline CDR1 and CDR2: GTSNPN and SVGIG (reference sequence). The V and J ends lost 2 bases and 3 bases, in that order; junction bases with no gene match: 5. CDR3 size: 15 residues. The CDR3 protein is CAWSTTGGSNEKLFF. CDR3 sequence (DNA): TGTGCCTGGAGTACAACAGGGGGATCTAATGAAAAACTGTTTTTT. The complete variable domain, with remaining parts taken from reference TRBV30 and TRBJ1-4, reads SQTIHQWPATLVQPVGSPLSLECTVEGTSNPNLYWYRQAAGRGLQLLFYSVGIGQISSEVPQNLSASRPQDRQFILSSKKLLLSDSGFYLCAWSTTGGSNEKLFFGSGTQLSVL.

The chain recombines TRBV2 with TRBJ1-1; D remains ambiguous. The germline V gene encodes CDR1 SNHLY and CDR2 FYNNEI. The length of the CDR3 is 12 residues. V lost 5 bases and J 6 bases, leaving 10 bases between the germline ends. Here the CDR3 reads CASSYSGAEAFF. The CDR3 nucleotides read TGTGCCAGCAGTTACAGCGGCGCTGAAGCTTTCTTT.

There are a few counts of this clone. Other DNA sequences from this sample encode an identical CDR3 as well. The chain employs TRBV18 and TRBJ2-2; TRBD1 matches 9 bases. The CDR3 loop spans 16 amino acids. J was trimmed by 4 bases and V by 0 bases; bases with no gene match: 3. Germline V gene sequence: CDR1 KGHSH, CDR2 LQKENI. CDR3 in DNA: TGTGCCAGCTCACCACCGACAGGGGGGACCACCGGGGAGCTGTTTTTT. Amino acid sequence: CASSPPTGGTTGELFF.

V and J are TRBV5-8 and TRBJ2-5; 8 bases fit TRBD1. Trimming took 0 bases from V and 4 from J; bases not matched to a gene: 8. This CDR3 comprises 16 residues. Germline V gene data show CDR1 as SGHTS and CDR2 as YDEGEE. The CDR3 protein is CASSLEGTGGGETQYF. DNA for the CDR3: TGTGCCAGCAGCTTGGAGGGGACAGGAGGAGGAGAGACCCAGTACTTC. Variable domain in full (rest from reference TRBV5-8 and TRBJ2-5): EAGVTQSPTHLIKTRGQQATLRCSPISGHTSVYWYQQALGLGLQFLLWYDEGEERNRGNFPPRFSGRQFPNYSSELNVNALELEDSALYLCASSLEGTGGGETQYFGPGTRLLVL.

The chain recombines TRBV27 with TRBJ1-6; 8 bases are shared with TRBD1. The germline CDR1 and CDR2 sequences are MNHEY and SMNVEV (reference sequence). This CDR3 has 13 amino acids. V was clipped by 6 bases and J by 9 bases; unmatched bases: 4. CDR3 DNA sequence: TGTGCCAGCAGCGACAGGGGAGGTTCACCCCTCCACTTT. It specifies CASSDRGGSPLHF.

The chain joins TRBV30 to TRBJ1-1; D possibly corresponds to TRBD1 (5 bases). V was shortened by 1 base and J by 7 bases, with 22 bases between the two germline ends. CDR1 GTSNPN and CDR2 SVGIG come from the germline V gene (reference sequence). The CDR3 covers 16 residues. This chain's CDR3 is CAWSGSLLRRGGEAFF. CDR3 bases: TGTGCCTGGAGTGGGAGTCTTTTAAGACGTGGGGGTGAAGCTTTCTTT.

The CDR3 bases are TGTGCCAGCAGGTCGGTAGCGGGATCGTGGGACGAGCAGTACTTC. Its translation: CASRSVAGSWDEQYF. V gene TRBV6-5 combines with J gene TRBJ2-7; 8 positions agree with TRBD2. Germline V CDR1 and CDR2: MNHEY, SVGAGI. The CDR3 loop spans 15 amino acids. The trim removed 6 bases at V and 5 bases at J, leaving 12 bases unmatched.

This clone was detected only once. This CDR3 is CASSSGQANQPQHF. The CDR3, as DNA: TGCGCCAGCAGCTCCGGACAGGCCAATCAGCCCCAGCATTTT. The V call is TRBV5-1, the J call TRBJ1-5; 7 nucleotides match TRBD1. Germline V CDR1 and CDR2: SGHRS, YFSETQ. The trim removed 3 bases at V and 3 bases at J, leaving 3 bases unmatched. The CDR3 contains 14 residues.

The J gene is TRBJ2-7, the V gene TRBV2, with TRBD2 identical over 13 bases. In germline, CDR1 is SNHLY, CDR2 FYNNEI. The ends lost 7 bases at V and 6 bases at J; junction bases unmatched: 9. The CDR3 sequence is 15 residues long. The DNA for the CDR3 is TGTGCCAGCACCAACGGACTAGCGGGAGTTGGCGAGCAGTACTTC. Translating gives CASTNGLAGVGEQYF.

V usage is TRBV30 and J usage is TRBJ2-7; D ambiguous. V gave up 4 bases and J gave up 2 bases, with 6 bases separating them. Germline V gene sequence: CDR1 GTSNPN, CDR2 SVGIG (reference sequence). This CDR3 contains 11 residues. The chain's CDR3 is CAWKQTYEQYF. The CDR3 DNA follows: TGTGCCTGGAAACAGACCTACGAGCAGTACTTC. Supplemented by reference TRBV30 and TRBJ2-7, the full variable domain reads SQTIHQWPATLVQPVGSPLSLECTVEGTSNPNLYWYRQAAGRGLQLLFYSVGIGQISSEVPQNLSASRPQDRQFILSSKKLLLSDSGFYLCAWKQTYEQYFGPGTRLTVT.

On this clone: Other DNA sequences in the sample encode the same CDR3. The chain uses TRBV5-4 and TRBJ2-7; maybe TRBD1 (6 bases). The CDR3 covers 13 residues. V lost 4 bases and J 4 bases, leaving 12 bases between the germline ends. Germline loops: CDR1 SGHNT, CDR2 YYREEE (reference sequence). The CDR3 DNA follows: TGTGCCAGCAGCGGGGGACAAGGGTACGAGCAGTACTTC. Its protein product is CASSGGQGYEQYF. Together with reference TRBV5-4 and TRBJ2-7, the CDR3 gives the full variable domain: ETGVTQSPTHLIKTRGQQVTLRCSSQSGHNTVSWYQQALGQGPQFIFQYYREEENGRGNFPPRFSGLQFPNYSSELNVNALELDDSALYLCASSGGQGYEQYFGPGTRLTVT.

This chain connects TRBV6-1 to TRBJ2-1; unclear D gene. CDR1 is MNHNS and CDR2 is SASEGT in the germline V gene. The CDR3 has 14 amino acids. Trimming shortened V by 2 bases and J by 9 bases, and 14 bases separated the two germline ends. CDR3 bases: TGTGCCAGCAGTGAACGGCATGGGTTCAGTGAGCAGTTCTTC. Translated: CASSERHGFSEQFF.

This chain uses TRBV2 with TRBJ2-7; 11 nucleotides agree with TRBD2. CDR3 size: 14 residues. Germline-derived CDR1 and CDR2 are SNHLY and FYNNEI. The V gene end was trimmed by 11 bases and the J gene end by 3 bases; junction bases not matched to a gene: 9. CDR3: CAGLPGLAGYEQYF. The CDR3 nucleotides are TGTGCCGGATTACCTGGACTAGCGGGCTACGAGCAGTACTTC.

The chain links TRBV7-2 to TRBJ1-5; D might be TRBD1 (5 bases). The V gene's germline CDR1 is SGHTA and CDR2 FQGNSA. The CDR3 has 14 residues. The V gene lost 5 bases and the J gene lost 7 bases, with 15 bases spanning the gap. CDR3: CASSPGRVRQPQHF. CDR3 bases: TGTGCCAGCAGCCCAGGGAGGGTTAGGCAGCCCCAGCATTTT.

This chain links TRBV7-8 with TRBJ2-4; 9 bases are shared with TRBD2. Germline V lookup: CDR1 SGHVS, CDR2 FQNEAQ. The CDR3 has 18 amino acids. Trimming at V came to 1 base and at J to 1 base, leaving 8 bases not matched to a gene. CDR3 residues: CASSLGGTSPTAKNIQYF. CDR3 coding DNA: TGTGCCAGCAGCTTAGGGGGGACTAGCCCAACGGCCAAAAACATTCAGTACTTC. Full variable domain (outside the CDR3, taken from reference TRBV7-8 and TRBJ2-4): GAGVSQSPRYKVAKRGQDVALRCDPISGHVSLFWYQQALGQGPEFLTYFQNEAQLDKSGLPSDRFFAERPEGSVSTLKIQRTQQEDSAVYLCASSLGGTSPTAKNIQYFGAGTRLSVL.

V usage is TRBV5-1 and J usage is TRBJ2-5; D is unresolved. The V gene lost 0 bases and the J gene lost 6 bases, with 6 bases spanning the gap. CDR1 is SGHRS, CDR2 YFSETQ, per germline. The CDR3 runs to 12 residues. In nucleotides, the CDR3 is TGCGCCAGCAGCTTGGAGGAGAAGACCCAGTACTTC. It yields the protein CASSLEEKTQYF.

As regards this clone: Other nucleotide sequences from this sample produce the same CDR3. This chain joins TRBV18 and TRBJ2-1; the D gene is possibly TRBD1 (5 bases). With 2 bases removed from V and 2 bases from J, the gap between germline ends came to 10 bases. Germline CDR1 KGHSH, CDR2 LQKENI. The CDR3 extends over 15 amino acids. This CDR3 reads CASSPGAGTYNEQFF. CDR3 nucleotides: TGTGCCAGCTCACCAGGGGCAGGGACCTACAATGAGCAGTTCTTC.